The rows below give T cell receptor beta chains drawn from one sample of a study of T cells in Graves' hyperthyroidism and ophthalmopathy. One entry per CDR3 protein, called by TCRdb with MiXCR from the multiplex PCR reads. The sample lists approximately 430,000 distinct CDR3 sequences; approximately 14% were seen once. The sequenced material came from blood. The source is a man between 18 and 35 years old with Graves' ophthalmopathy. CDR3s include the opening cysteine and the closing phenylalanine or tryptophan. D genes are given only for firm matches. Clone size is not always given. Where it is, it says once, few, many or a class for expanded clones.

TRBJ1-5	many	NA	TRBV6-1	TGTGCCAGCAGACAATACTACAGGTATAGCAATCAGCCCCAGCATTTT	CASRQYYRYSNQPQHF
TRBJ2-1	NA	TRBD2	TRBV6-2/TRBV6-3	TGTGCCAGCAGCCCCCTCCTAGCGGGGGTCTACAATGAGCAGTTCTTC	CASSPLLAGVYNEQFF
TRBJ1-1	many	NA	TRBV12-3/TRBV12-4	TGTGCCAGCAGTCCTACAGCGAACACTGAAGCTTTCTTT	CASSPTANTEAFF
TRBJ1-2	NA	NA	TRBV24-1	TGTGCCACCAGTGATTTCGGGGACTATGGCTACACCTTC	CATSDFGDYGYTF
TRBJ2-2	many	NA	TRBV2	TGTGCCAGCAGTGATCGTCTAGCGCAGACCGGGGAGCTGTTTTTT	CASSDRLAQTGELFF
TRBJ2-7	few	TRBD1	TRBV5-6	TGTGCCAGCAGCCCCGGACAGGGGAACCCCTACGAGCAGTACTTC	CASSPGQGNPYEQYF
TRBJ1-2	many	NA	TRBV18	TGTGCCAGCTCACCAGTTTTTCAGGTTGACTATGGCTACACCTTC	CASSPVFQVDYGYTF
TRBJ1-3	many	NA	TRBV6-1	TGTGCCAGCAGTTGGACAGCCTACTCTGGAAACACCATATATTTT	CASSWTAYSGNTIYF
TRBJ1-5	NA	NA	TRBV19	TGTGCCAGTAGTATTGAATCGATTCTGGGGCAGCCCCAGCATTTT	CASSIESILGQPQHF
TRBJ1-1	many	TRBD1	TRBV19	TGTGCCAGTAGTCTTAACAGGGGCACTGAAGCTTTCTTT	CASSLNRGTEAFF
TRBJ2-5	many	NA	TRBV7-2	TGTGCCAGCAGCCCAACCGGGCGTGTCCAAGAGACCCAGTACTTC	CASSPTGRVQETQYF
TRBJ2-2	few	NA	TRBV2	TGTGCCAGCGCCGGAGGGGGAAGGGGGGAGCTGTTTTTT	CASAGGGRGELFF
TRBJ2-1	few	TRBD1	TRBV19	TGTGCCAGTTCTCCAGACAGGGCCGCAGGCAATGAGCAGTTCTTC	CASSPDRAAGNEQFF
TRBJ2-3	NA	NA	TRBV19	TGTGCCAGTAGCACTCCCGAGAGGTCGGCCTGGGCCACAGATACGCAGTATTTT	CASSTPERSAWATDTQYF
TRBJ1-2	many	NA	TRBV2	TGTGCCAGCCTCAGGCCTCCAATCTATGGTGGCTACACCTTC	CASLRPPIYGGYTF
TRBJ1-2	many	TRBD1	TRBV12-3/TRBV12-4	TGTGCCAGCAGTTTGAGGGGGCAAGGCTACACCTTC	CASSLRGQGYTF
TRBJ2-2	many	NA	TRBV5-4	TGTGCCAGCAGCTTGGCAGGGGTCACCGGGGAGCTGTTTTTT	CASSLAGVTGELFF
TRBJ2-2	many	TRBD2	TRBV7-8	TGTGCCAGCAGCTTACGTAGCGGGCCAAACACCGGGGAGCTGTTTTTT	CASSLRSGPNTGELFF
TRBJ2-3	NA	NA	TRBV24-1	TGTGCCACCAGTGATCCCCCCAGGGGGGGCACAGATACGCAGTATTTT	CATSDPPRGGTDTQYF
TRBJ2-1	many	NA	TRBV11-2	TGTGCCAGCAGCTTAGGGTGGGGGGGCGTAGATGAGCAGTTCTTC	CASSLGWGGVDEQFF
TRBJ2-1	many	NA	TRBV20-1	TGCAGTGCTAGAGACGGACAGAGCTCCTACAATGAGCAGTTCTTC	CSARDGQSSYNEQFF
TRBJ2-1	many	NA	TRBV5-5	TGTGCCAGCAGCTTGGTACGGAGTGAGCAGTTCTTC	CASSLVRSEQFF
TRBJ2-7	many	NA	TRBV11-3	TGTGCCTCGGGTAGGGCCGATACCTACGAGCAGTACTTC	CASGRADTYEQYF
TRBJ2-7	few	TRBD2	TRBV27	TGTGCCAGCAGTTTAGGGAGCGGGAGAGGCGAGCAGTACTTC	CASSLGSGRGEQYF
TRBJ2-7	few	TRBD1	TRBV25-1	TGTGCCAGCAGTGAAGAGGCAGGGGGTATCTACGAGCAGTACTTC	CASSEEAGGIYEQYF
TRBJ1-2	few	NA	TRBV5-1	TGCGCCAGCAGCTTGGCTCTGGGGCCTCAAGCCGGCTACACCTTC	CASSLALGPQAGYTF
TRBJ1-6	once	NA	TRBV19	TGTGCCAGTAGTTCAGGGAGCTCCTATAATTCACCCCTCCACTTT	CASSSGSSYNSPLHF
TRBJ2-1	many	TRBD2	TRBV7-9	TGTGCCAGCAGCTATCTAGCGGGGGCCTCCTACAATGAGCAGTTCTTC	CASSYLAGASYNEQFF
TRBJ1-1	many	NA	TRBV4-1	TGCGCCAGCAGCCAAGAGACCGCGCTTGCTGAAGCTTTCTTT	CASSQETALAEAFF
TRBJ1-2	many	NA	TRBV9	TGTGCCAGCAGCGGAAAGCGGGGTCTCGACTATGGCTACACCTTC	CASSGKRGLDYGYTF
TRBJ2-7	many	NA	TRBV20-1	TGCAGTGCTTCGGGACTGCAGAAACCGTACGAGCAGTACTTC	CSASGLQKPYEQYF
TRBJ1-1	many	NA	TRBV6-2/TRBV6-3	TGTGCCAGCAGTTCCCACCCGAACACTGAAGCTTTCTTT	CASSSHPNTEAFF
TRBJ1-2	many	TRBD1	TRBV5-1	TGCGCCAGCAGCGTGGTCAGGGGGAGAGCTAACTATGGCTACACCTTC	CASSVVRGRANYGYTF
TRBJ2-2	NA	NA	TRBV12-3/TRBV12-4	TGTGCCAGCAGTAAGGCCCAGGGTGGGGCCGGGGAGCTGTTTTTT	CASSKAQGGAGELFF
TRBJ2-3	NA	TRBD2	TRBV9	TGTGCCAGCAGCGTAGTAGGGAGGGTCACAGATACGCAGTATTTT	CASSVVGRVTDTQYF
TRBJ1-2	many	NA	TRBV6-1	TGTGCCAGCAGTGATGTTGTCAGCGGATCCTATGGCTACACCTTC	CASSDVVSGSYGYTF
TRBJ1-2	many	NA	TRBV12-3/TRBV12-4	TGTGCCAGCAGTTCGATTAGAGCCGGCTATGGCTACACCTTC	CASSSIRAGYGYTF
TRBJ1-6	NA	TRBD1	TRBV7-6	TGTGCCAGCAGCTCTGGGACAGGGTACAATTCACCCCTCCACTTT	CASSSGTGYNSPLHF
TRBJ2-6	NA	NA	TRBV3-1	TGTGCCAGCAGCCAGGGGAATCCTTCTGGGGCCAACGTCCTGACTTTC	CASSQGNPSGANVLTF
TRBJ2-7	many	NA	TRBV29-1	TGCAGCGTCGCCGGGGCGTCCGGCGAGCAGTACTTC	CSVAGASGEQYF
TRBJ2-1	NA	TRBD2	TRBV6-6	TGTGCCAGCAGTTACTCCCGCCCTAGCGGGGGCCCCAATGAGCAGTTCTTC	CASSYSRPSGGPNEQFF
TRBJ2-1	few	NA	TRBV20-1	TGCAGTGCTAGCCCCTCGTTCGAGCAGTTCTTC	CSASPSFEQFF
TRBJ2-5	many	NA	TRBV7-6	TGTGCCAGCAGCTTAGGTGGGGCGGGAGAGACCCAGTACTTC	CASSLGGAGETQYF
TRBJ1-5	NA	NA	TRBV9	TGTGCCAGCAGCGCTCATAGCAATCAGCCCCAGCATTTT	CASSAHSNQPQHF
TRBJ2-5	many	NA	TRBV4-1	TGCGCCAGCAGCCAAGAGGAAATCCAAGAGACCCAGTACTTC	CASSQEEIQETQYF
TRBJ1-1	NA	TRBD1	TRBV19	TGTGCCAGTAGCGTGGGACAGGGCAGGACTGAAGCTTTCTTT	CASSVGQGRTEAFF
TRBJ2-1	NA	TRBD2	TRBV29-1	TGCAGCGTTCAACTCGGACTAGCGGGATACAATGAGCAGTTCTTC	CSVQLGLAGYNEQFF
TRBJ1-2	many	NA	TRBV12-3/TRBV12-4	TGTGCCAGCAGCAAGACAGGACTTATGTATGGCTACACCTTC	CASSKTGLMYGYTF
TRBJ1-2	many	NA	TRBV12-3/TRBV12-4	TGTGCCAGCAGTTTAGGTCTGGGGGCGGGCTATGGCTACACCTTC	CASSLGLGAGYGYTF
TRBJ2-1	many	NA	TRBV11-2	TGTGCCAGCAGCTTAGGTTATCAGGTTGGGACCAATGAGCAGTTCTTC	CASSLGYQVGTNEQFF